These T cell receptor beta chains were read from a single sample in a study of a mutant IDH1 vaccine in newly diagnosed glioma. This table comes from immunoSEQ multiplex PCR, and its TCRdb copy is limited to in-frame clones, with some not included. Among 35,000 to 40,000 clones, around 78% were seen once, and the ten largest hold approximately 9%. Here the sequenced sample was PBMCs, taken from a glioma patient treated with radiotherapy, temozolomide or both. Source of these receptors: a man aged 40-49 years with glioma. Some clones in this sample may be carry-over from other donors' samples. CDR3s leave out the opening cysteine and the closing phenylalanine or tryptophan.

TRBV27 18 ASSPLRTSGGASPDNEQF
TRBV6-1 13 ASSFLDREVSEAF
TRBV11-2 13 ASSYFRDREYGYT
TRBV7-9 14 ASSLGAPLAKNIQY
TRBV7-8 12 ASSLGPGAYEQY
TRBV27 12 ATRTGPYNQPQH
TRBV7-9 13 ASSLARVGIYGYT
TRBV30 9 AWSVAMEAF
TRBV4-1 12 ASSRVAGAYEQY
TRBV7-2 13 ASSLDWARSYGYT
TRBV29-1 10 SVAGQGVIAF
TRBV7-8 13 ASSVLRGRDTEAF
TRBV6-1 15 ASSDGLAPLAKNIQY
TRBV7-9 13 ASSLTGVSNQPQH
TRBV6-5 9 ASASTDTQY
TRBV7-9 15 ASSLALGTGGFTEAF
TRBV5-1 13 ASSPGGGETDTQY
TRBV5-4 13 ASSRDPDRTYEQY
TRBV6-5 12 ASKSGTRIEKLF
TRBV5-4 13 ASSLDRGAYYEQY
TRBV2 12 ASRGGAANTEAF
TRBV9 13 ASSTAGGSTDTQY
TRBV5-1 14 ASSPDRGTLFTEAF
TRBV29-1 11 SATGGGNTEAF
TRBV11-1 15 ASSFPTSGGDTDTQY
TRBV2 13 ASRGLSGGYNEQF
TRBV7-7 11 ASSPLMTTEAF
TRBV6-5 13 ASSHTGTAFTEAF
TRBV29-1 11 SVETSGGGEQF
TRBV7-9 12 ASSSTSEVHEQF
TRBV6-1 13 ASSVYGTPTYEQY
TRBV10-2 13 ASSESGTGFSPLH
TRBV5-4 9 ASSDLTEAF
TRBV30 11 AWSADRLYGYT
TRBV20-1 9 SANANYGYT
TRBV7-2 13 ASNLGLAGVETQY
TRBV15 14 ATSRDREGGDTGAF
TRBV19 10 ASSMRTGELF
TRBV7-9 12 ASSFPDPQETQY
TRBV27 12 ASKNRAGANVLT
TRBV2 10 ASSEKNYGYT
TRBV30 13 AWSVDPRGNYGYT
TRBV9 13 ASSVEQGNNSPLH
TRBV5-1 13 ASSPWDGMNTEAF
TRBV7-7 11 ASSLDPDQPQH
TRBV11-2 12 ASSPQVPPSPLH
TRBV27 11 ATRGGIGYEQY
TRBV5-6 13 ASRLGQGGPETQY
TRBV19 13 ASSRAGAQNTEAF
TRBV5-8 10 ASSLGGSRRF
TRBV6-5 14 ASSYSGGALNTEAF
TRBV6-5 11 ASRDSANYGYT
TRBV7-2 11 ASSMGQGRSYT